A single sample gave rise to the 29 T cell receptor beta chains below, sequenced in a study of CD8 T cells in Susac syndrome. RNA, at about 0.5 to 1 ug, was reverse transcribed with random hexamers. Via MiXCR, TCRdb re-called the immunoSEQ multiplex PCR reads, giving one row per CDR3 protein. The table lists some 300,000 distinct CDR3 sequences, approximately 91% of them singletons. Sequenced sample: CD8+ T cells from PBMCs. The receptors stem from a human donor with multiple sclerosis.

V and J are TRBV5-1 and TRBJ1-4; the D gene is possibly TRBD1 (5 bases). The CDR3 spans 13 residues. From germline, CDR1 is SGHRS and CDR2 YFSETQ. V was clipped by 3 bases and J by 7 bases, with 10 bases between them. CDR3 residues: CASSSQGTEKLFF. The CDR3 DNA follows: TGCGCCAGCAGCTCCCAGGGTACTGAAAAACTGTTTTTT.

The chain has TRBV5-6 and TRBJ2-7, with TRBD2 as a possible D gene (5 bases). Trimming removed 4 bases at V and 3 bases at J, with 14 bases between. The length of the CDR3 is 14 residues. CDR1 and CDR2 (germline): SGHDT, YYEEEE. As DNA, the CDR3 is TGTGCCAGCAGCCCCGCGGGTATCAACTACGAGCAGTACTTC. Amino acids: CASSPAGINYEQYF. Looking up the rest from reference TRBV5-6 and TRBJ2-7 gives the full variable domain: DAGVTQSPTHLIKTRGQQVTLRCSPKSGHDTVSWYQQALGQGPQFIFQYYEEEERQRGNFPDRFSGHQFPNYSSELNVNALLLGDSALYLCASSPAGINYEQYFGPGTRLTVT.

V gene TRBV27 combines with J gene TRBJ2-4; 7 nucleotides agree with TRBD2. The trim removed 1 base at V and 0 bases at J, leaving 6 bases unmatched. Germline lookup yields CDR1 MNHEY and CDR2 SMNVEV (reference sequence). There are 17 residues in the CDR3. CDR3 amino acids: CASSLWASGLAKNIQYF. The DNA for the CDR3 is TGTGCCAGCAGTTTATGGGCTAGCGGACTAGCCAAAAACATTCAGTACTTC.

J is TRBJ2-1 and V is TRBV4-3, with 7 nucleotides matching TRBD1. The CDR3 has 17 amino acids. Germline V gives CDR1 LGHNA, CDR2 YSLEER. Germline trimming cut 0 bases from V and 2 bases from J; bases unmatched to any gene: 7. The DNA of the CDR3 is TGCGCCAGCAGCCAAGAAATCCCCGGGACAGCCTACAATGAGCAGTTCTTC. It yields the protein CASSQEIPGTAYNEQFF.

The rearrangement links TRBV30 to TRBJ2-7; D ambiguous. Germline CDR1 GTSNPN, CDR2 SVGIG (reference sequence). V dropped 2 bases and J dropped 4 bases, with 12 bases sitting between them. This CDR3 region has 13 residues. In nucleotides, the CDR3 is TGTGCCTGGAGTTCTTACAGTTTATACGAGCAGTACTTC. Its protein product is CAWSSYSLYEQYF.

The chain carries TRBV27 and TRBJ2-7; D ambiguous. Germline assignment: CDR1 MNHEY and CDR2 SMNVEV (reference sequence). The CDR3 runs to 17 residues. V was cut by 2 bases and J by 2 bases, with 19 bases left in between. In DNA, the CDR3 is TGTGCCAGCAGTTTAGGCCGAAAAGTGGCGAGAACCTACGAGCAGTACTTC. Protein sequence: CASSLGRKVARTYEQYF.

The chain combines TRBV28 with TRBJ1-2; tentative D call: TRBD1 (5 bases). Germline CDR1 is MDHEN and CDR2 is SYDVKM. V was clipped by 2 bases and J by 2 bases, with 9 bases between them. CDR3 length: 14 amino acids. The CDR3 region has the DNA TGTGCCAGCAGTTTAGTCGGGGCCAACTATGGCTACACCTTC. Translating it yields CASSLVGANYGYTF.

CDR3 region: CASSGYGGEMIYGYTF. The CDR3 nucleotides are TGTGCCAGCAGCGGTTACGGTGGAGAGATGATTTATGGCTACACCTTC. The chain uses TRBV9 and TRBJ1-2; D is undetermined. CDR3 length equals 16 residues. V was cut by 3 bases and J by 5 bases, with 20 bases left in between. Germline V gene data show CDR1 as SGDLS and CDR2 as YYNGEE.

This clonotype was counted a single time. This chain connects TRBV7-9 to TRBJ2-7; 14 bases map to TRBD2. The CDR3 runs to 18 residues. Germline V lookup: CDR1 SEHNR, CDR2 FQNEAQ (reference sequence). Losses at the gene ends were 5 bases for V and 2 bases for J; bases not matched to a gene: 11. CDR3 region: CASSAQGTSGGPPYEQYF. For the CDR3, the DNA is TGTGCCAGCAGCGCGCAGGGGACTAGCGGGGGCCCACCCTACGAGCAGTACTTC. The full variable domain, in which reference TRBV7-9 and TRBJ2-7 provide the parts outside the CDR3, is DTGVSQNPRHKITKRGQNVTFRCDPISEHNRLYWYRQTLGQGPEFLTYFQNEAQLEKSRLLSDRFSAERPKGSFSTLEIQRTEQGDSAMYLCASSAQGTSGGPPYEQYFGPGTRLTVT.

The chain combines TRBV7-9 with TRBJ2-5, with 7 bases aligning to TRBD1. The ends lost 8 bases at V and 0 bases at J; junction bases unmatched: 3. Germline V gene lookup returns CDR1 SEHNR and CDR2 FQNEAQ (reference sequence). The CDR3 extends over 13 amino acids. The CDR3, as DNA: TGTGCCAGCCGGGACAGATACCAAGAGACCCAGTACTTC. It codes for CASRDRYQETQYF.

CDR3 region: CASSPTGLETQYF. For the CDR3, the DNA is TGTGCCAGCAGCCCGACAGGGTTAGAGACCCAGTACTTC. V and J are TRBV7-9 and TRBJ2-5; 7 bases line up with TRBD1. Germline CDR1 is SEHNR and CDR2 is FQNEAQ (reference sequence). This CDR3 region has 13 residues. After removal of 5 bases from V and 4 bases from J, the junction contained 4 bases not matched to a gene.

The chain has TRBV5-6 and TRBJ2-7; no firm D call. V was clipped by 4 bases and J by 3 bases, with 8 bases between them. This CDR3 is built from 12 residues. The germline gives CDR1 SGHDT, CDR2 YYEEEE. CDR3 loop: CASSVDGYEQYF. The CDR3 DNA reads TGTGCCAGCAGCGTGGACGGCTACGAGCAGTACTTC.

This chain links TRBV30 with TRBJ2-6, with no clear D. In germline, CDR1 is GTSNPN, CDR2 SVGIG (reference sequence). The CDR3 is 15 amino acids. With 0 bases removed from V and 1 base from J, the gap between germline ends came to 7 bases. CDR3 DNA sequence: TGTGCCTGGAGTGTACTACTATCTGGGGCCAACGTCCTGACTTTC. Protein: CAWSVLLSGANVLTF. The whole variable domain, remainder taken from reference TRBV30 and TRBJ2-6, is SQTIHQWPATLVQPVGSPLSLECTVEGTSNPNLYWYRQAAGRGLQLLFYSVGIGQISSEVPQNLSASRPQDRQFILSSKKLLLSDSGFYLCAWSVLLSGANVLTFGAGSRLTVL.

The sample holds one count of this clonotype. The chain combines TRBV9 with TRBJ2-7, with 7 bases lining up with TRBD1. The CDR3 has 14 residues. CDR1 SGDLS and CDR2 YYNGEE come from the germline V gene. Trimming cost V 4 bases and J 4 bases; bases outside gene matches: 8. The CDR3 sequence: CASSLTGSKYEQYF. For the CDR3, the DNA is TGTGCCAGCAGCCTGACAGGGTCTAAATACGAGCAGTACTTC.

This clonotype was detected only once. The chain is built from TRBV20-1 and TRBJ2-7, with 8 bases fitting TRBD2. This CDR3 region has 14 residues. Germline V gene sequence: CDR1 DFQATT, CDR2 SNEGSKA (reference sequence). With 3 bases clipped from V and 2 bases from J, the junction kept 6 bases outside the gene matches. CDR3: CSARQLAGTYEQYF. CDR3 coding DNA: TGCAGTGCTAGGCAGTTAGCGGGGACCTACGAGCAGTACTTC.

The chain recombines TRBV20-1 with TRBJ1-6, with D unresolved. CDR1 DFQATT and CDR2 SNEGSKA come from the germline V gene (reference sequence). The CDR3 consists of 16 residues. Between the trimmed V and J ends, which lost 0 bases and 5 bases, there was a span of 14 bases. Here the CDR3 DNA reads TGCAGTGCTAGAGATGTCCGGGAGGAAAATAATTCACCCCTCCACTTT. Amino acid sequence: CSARDVREENNSPLHF.

This chain uses TRBV20-1 with TRBJ2-2; a possible D gene is TRBD1 (5 bases). The V end was cut by 7 bases, the J end by 3 bases, with 9 bases between. Germline assignment: CDR1 DFQATT and CDR2 SNEGSKA (reference sequence). CDR3 length: 12 residues. The CDR3 DNA reads TGCAGTGGGCAGGGCGACACCGGGGAGCTGTTTTTT. It translates to CSGQGDTGELFF.

V gene TRBV7-3 combines with J gene TRBJ2-2; the D is unclear. V dropped 4 bases and J dropped 2 bases, with 11 bases sitting between them. CDR3 length equals 15 residues. Germline V CDR1 and CDR2: SGHTA, FQGTGA. CDR3 nucleotides: TGTGCCAGCAGCTATTCTTGGCTTAACACCGGGGAGCTGTTTTTT. This gives the protein CASSYSWLNTGELFF.

This chain links TRBV28 with TRBJ2-1; D not resolved. The germline CDR1 and CDR2 sequences are MDHEN and SYDVKM. V lost 6 bases, J lost 7 bases, and 16 bases lay in between. This CDR3 comprises 14 residues. The CDR3 spells CASSPFGGRNEQFF. The CDR3 DNA sequence: TGTGCCAGCAGCCCTTTTGGTGGGCGGAATGAGCAGTTCTTC.

The rearrangement uses TRBV2 and TRBJ2-6; D not resolved. Looked up from germline, CDR1 is SNHLY and CDR2 is FYNNEI. This CDR3 is built from 16 residues. The germline V and J ends were trimmed by 4 bases and 0 bases, with 10 bases remaining between them. The CDR3 region has the DNA TGTGCCAGCAGTGGCCCGGATTCCTCTGGGGCCAACGTCCTGACTTTC. Protein: CASSGPDSSGANVLTF.

A few counts support this clonotype. An end of the junction does not agree with germline; a read error may underlie this. The chain couples TRBV29-1 to TRBJ2-7; D might be TRBD1 or TRBD2, each matching 6 bases. This CDR3 has 14 residues. CDR1 is SQVTM and CDR2 is ANQGSEA in the germline V gene. CDR3 sequence reads: CSVEGGGPSYEQYF. CDR3 bases: TGCAGCGTCGAAGGAGGGGGACCATCCTACGAGCAGTACTTC.

The V call is TRBV27, the J call TRBJ2-1; 7 bases match TRBD1. J lost 8 bases, V lost 5 bases, and 6 bases had no gene match. This CDR3 contains 13 residues. The V gene's germline CDR1 is MNHEY and CDR2 SMNVEV (reference sequence). CDR3 DNA sequence: TGTGCCAGCAGTCTCGGACAGGCCTATGAGCAGTTCTTC. It yields the protein CASSLGQAYEQFF.

The J gene is TRBJ2-5, the V gene TRBV7-9; 9 nucleotides agree with TRBD1. CDR1 and CDR2 (germline): SEHNR, FQNEAQ (reference sequence). After removal of 5 bases from V and 5 bases from J, the junction contained 9 bases not matched to a gene. The CDR3 runs 15 residues. The DNA of the CDR3 is TGTGCCAGCAGCCACGGGACAGGGCCCTTTGAGACCCAGTACTTC. This translates into CASSHGTGPFETQYF.

This chain uses TRBV6-1 with TRBJ1-2; no reliable D call. Germline V CDR1 and CDR2: MNHNS, SASEGT. The CDR3 covers 15 residues. Trimming removed 3 bases from V and 4 bases from J, with 15 bases in between. The CDR3 spells CASSDFLSGSYGYTF. CDR3 in DNA: TGTGCCAGCAGTGATTTCCTGTCAGGAAGCTATGGCTACACCTTC.

V is TRBV28 and J is TRBJ2-7; the D gene is possibly TRBD1 (6 bases). CDR1 and CDR2 (germline): MDHEN, SYDVKM. V was pared by 2 bases and J by 2 bases, with 19 bases between. This CDR3 contains 17 residues. The CDR3 sequence is CASSLGTQDWITYEQYF. In nucleotides, the CDR3 is TGTGCCAGCAGTTTAGGGACACAGGATTGGATTACCTACGAGCAGTACTTC.

A few counts support this clonotype. V usage is TRBV7-3 and J usage is TRBJ2-2; no firm D call. Trimming removed 2 bases from V and 7 bases from J, with 5 bases in between. This CDR3 spans 12 amino acids. From germline, CDR1 is SGHTA and CDR2 FQGTGA. CDR3 DNA sequence: TGTGCCAGCAGCTTATGGGACGGGGAGCTGTTTTTT. Translating gives CASSLWDGELFF.

This clonotype was seen only a few times. The chain uses TRBV20-1 and TRBJ2-7; D gene unclear. V gave up 3 bases and J gave up 5 bases, with 14 bases separating them. CDR1 is DFQATT, CDR2 SNEGSKA, per germline (reference sequence). The CDR3 is 13 amino acids. The CDR3 loop is CSARSPEAHEQYF. The CDR3 bases are TGCAGTGCTAGGTCTCCAGAGGCCCACGAGCAGTACTTC.

The chain carries TRBV11-2 and TRBJ1-2; perhaps TRBD1 as D (5 bases). Germline V gene lookup returns CDR1 SGHAT and CDR2 FQNNGV. CDR3 length: 14 residues. V was clipped by 6 bases and J by 4 bases, with 15 bases between them. CDR3 in amino acids: CASSQAGTSYGYTF. The CDR3 DNA follows: TGTGCCAGCAGTCAGGCCGGGACCTCCTATGGCTACACCTTC.

The chain recombines TRBV7-6 with TRBJ2-7; 11 nucleotides line up with TRBD1. With 1 base clipped from V and 2 bases from J, the junction kept 7 bases outside the gene matches. This CDR3 comprises 17 residues. Germline lookup yields CDR1 SGHVS and CDR2 FNYEAQ. This CDR3 is CASSLGRTGGPTYEQYF. The CDR3 DNA reads as TGTGCCAGCAGCTTAGGAAGGACAGGGGGCCCCACCTACGAGCAGTACTTC. The full variable domain, completed using reference TRBV7-6 and TRBJ2-7, is GAGVSQSPRYKVTKRGQDVALRCDPISGHVSLYWYRQALGQGPEFLTYFNYEAQQDKSGLPNDRFSAERPEGSISTLTIQRTEQRDSAMYRCASSLGRTGGPTYEQYFGPGTRLTVT.